These 17 T cell receptor beta chains were all obtained from the same sample, sequenced in a study of T-cell memory formation after mild COVID-19. MiXCR, applied by TCRdb to the 5' RACE reads, yields one record per CDR3 protein. This table has around 300,000 distinct CDR3 sequences, over 15% appearing once. What was sequenced was PBMCs or a T cell subset sorted from them (not recorded which). These receptors came from a man younger than 30 who had mild COVID-19 (a few samples of this study predate the infection). Cell type and time point are not known.

This clonotype has a handful of counts. The CDR3 is CSVRNRVYNEQFF. The CDR3 coding sequence is TGCAGCGTTCGTAACCGGGTTTACAATGAGCAGTTCTTC. The J gene is TRBJ2-1, the V gene TRBV29-1, with D unresolved. The CDR3 has 13 residues. The germline V and J ends were trimmed by 5 bases and 4 bases, with 12 bases remaining between them. The germline V gene encodes CDR1 SQVTM and CDR2 ANQGSEA.

The rearrangement uses TRBV6-2 or TRBV6-3 and TRBJ2-7, with D possibly TRBD1 on 6 matching bases. CDR3 length equals 12 residues. The germline V and J ends were trimmed by 6 bases and 3 bases, with 9 bases remaining between them. Germline values: CDR1 MNHEY, CDR2 SVGEGT. CDR3 in amino acids: CASRGDNYEQYV. Here the CDR3 DNA reads TGTGCCAGCAGAGGGGACAACTACGAGCAGTACGTC.

This chain joins TRBV7-2 and TRBJ2-5, with a weak D call TRBD1 (6 bases). Deletions cut 5 bases from V and 5 bases from J, with 12 bases between. Germline V gene data show CDR1 as SGHTA and CDR2 as FQGNSA. This CDR3 is built from 13 residues. The CDR3 protein is CASSPFTGETQYF. Written as DNA, the CDR3 is TGTGCCAGCAGCCCATTTACAGGGGAGACCCAGTACTTC.

This clonotype was picked up many times. The V gene is TRBV5-1, the J gene TRBJ2-3; 7 nucleotides match TRBD1. CDR3 length: 15 amino acids. The trim removed 3 bases at V and 6 bases at J, leaving 10 bases unmatched. Germline V gives CDR1 SGHRS, CDR2 YFSETQ. CDR3 region: CASSSRPRGTDTQYF. CDR3 coding DNA: TGCGCCAGCAGCTCTAGGCCCAGGGGGACGGATACGCAGTATTTT. The full variable domain, its missing parts supplied by reference TRBV5-1 and TRBJ2-3, is KAGVTQTPRYLIKTRGQQVTLSCSPISGHRSVSWYQQTPGQGLQFLFEYFSETQRNKGNFPGRFSGRQFSNSRSEMNVSTLELGDSALYLCASSSRPRGTDTQYFGPGTRLTVL.

This clonotype was found many times. This chain joins TRBV2 and TRBJ2-1; 8 bases match TRBD2. There are 13 residues in the CDR3. J gave up 8 bases and V 6 bases, and 6 bases lay outside the gene matches. Germline V gene data show CDR1 as SNHLY and CDR2 as FYNNEI. In DNA, the CDR3 is TGTGCCAGCAGCTCGGGGGGGCTGCATGAGCAGTTCTTC. Residues: CASSSGGLHEQFF.

This clonotype has just a few counts. This rearrangement joins TRBV20-1 to TRBJ1-5; TRBD1 agrees at 7 bases. This CDR3 contains 13 residues. Unmatched junction bases numbered 6, after V lost 7 bases and J lost 3 bases. Germline V gene sequence: CDR1 DFQATT, CDR2 SNEGSKA (reference sequence). CDR3 residues: CSVGQGVNQPQHF. DNA for the CDR3: TGCAGTGTCGGGCAGGGGGTCAATCAGCCCCAGCATTTT.

This clonotype was seen more than once but under ten times. The genes are TRBV21-1 and TRBJ1-5. TRBV21-1 is recorded as a pseudogene. The length of the CDR3 is 15 residues. The CDR3 loop reads CASSKTQPSNQPQHF. For the CDR3, the DNA is TGTGCCAGCAGCAAAACCCAGCCTAGCAATCAGCCCCAGCATTTT.

The rearrangement joins TRBV6-6 to TRBJ2-5, with a tentative D call TRBD2 (5 bases). The CDR3 is 14 residues long. Germline CDR1 reads MNHNY; CDR2 reads SVGAGI (reference sequence). The ends were cut back, 6 bases at V and 4 bases at J, with 15 bases in the middle. The CDR3 here is CASSALARGETQYF. In DNA form, the CDR3 reads TGTGCCAGCAGCGCCCTAGCACGCGGAGAGACCCAGTACTTC.

In nucleotides, the CDR3 is TGCAGCGGGGGCGAGGGGTACAATGAGCAGTTCTTC. Amino acid sequence: CSGGEGYNEQFF. The chain couples TRBV29-1 to TRBJ2-1; D may correspond to TRBD1 or TRBD2 (5 bases each). The CDR3 is made up of 12 amino acids. Looked up from germline, CDR1 is SQVTM and CDR2 is ANQGSEA. The germline V and J ends were trimmed by 7 bases and 4 bases, with 11 bases remaining between them.

The gene calls are TRBV7-8 and TRBJ1-1; D not resolved. There are 16 residues in the CDR3. Germline V lookup: CDR1 SGHVS, CDR2 FQNEAQ. With 5 bases removed from V and 2 bases from J, the gap between germline ends came to 18 bases. In DNA, the CDR3 is TGTGCCAGCAGCCCGAAGCGTTGGTTCGCAAACACTGAAGCTTTCTTT. Translated, it gives CASSPKRWFANTEAFF.

This clonotype was seen a few times. The rearrangement joins TRBV5-5 to TRBJ2-1; D is perhaps TRBD1 (5 bases). Trimming removed 6 bases from V and 2 bases from J, with 15 bases in between. Germline V gives CDR1 SGHKS, CDR2 YYEKEE (reference sequence). The CDR3 loop spans 15 amino acids. The CDR3 reads CASNPLWGTYNEQFF. CDR3 nucleotides: TGTGCCAGCAACCCCCTCTGGGGCACCTACAATGAGCAGTTCTTC.

This clonotype was counted between two and nine times. The chain carries TRBV6-1 and TRBJ1-1, with D uncertain. The germline CDR1 and CDR2 sequences are MNHNS and SASEGT. This CDR3 has 14 residues. The V gene lost 1 base and the J gene lost 1 base, with 7 bases spanning the gap. CDR3 nucleotide sequence: TGTGCCAGCAGTGAAGTGGGAGGGAACACTGAAGCTTTCTTT. It codes for CASSEVGGNTEAFF.

V usage is TRBV7-9 and J usage is TRBJ1-1, with D unresolved. V was shortened by 6 bases and J by 4 bases, with 9 bases between the two germline ends. The length of the CDR3 is 12 residues. Germline V gives CDR1 SEHNR, CDR2 FQNEAQ (reference sequence). In DNA form, the CDR3 reads TGTGCCAGCAGTATCTCCCGCACTGAAGCTTTCTTT. Encoded protein: CASSISRTEAFF.

The rearrangement joins TRBV13 to TRBJ1-2; D uncertain. Germline V gene lookup returns CDR1 PRHDT and CDR2 FYEKMQ (reference sequence). Trimming took off 2 bases at V and 8 bases at J, with 12 bases between the two ends. This CDR3 region has 13 residues. The CDR3 nucleotides read TGTGCCAGCAGCTTAATCCCTGCATGGGGCTACACCTTC. It specifies CASSLIPAWGYTF.

The V gene is TRBV20-1, the J gene TRBJ2-3; no definite D call. V was pared by 0 bases and J by 8 bases, with 9 bases between. The CDR3 has 12 amino acids. Germline loops: CDR1 DFQATT, CDR2 SNEGSKA (reference sequence). This CDR3 reads CSARDAWGTQYF. The CDR3 DNA reads TGCAGTGCTAGAGACGCTTGGGGTACGCAGTATTTT.

This clonotype was counted many times. The chain recombines TRBV19 with TRBJ1-1; maybe TRBD1 (6 bases). The germline V gene encodes CDR1 LNHDA and CDR2 SQIVND (reference sequence). V gave up 7 bases and J gave up 1 base, with 10 bases separating them. The CDR3 is made up of 13 amino acids. CDR3 amino acids: CASTTGANTEAFF. DNA for the CDR3: TGTGCCAGTACCACGGGGGCGAACACTGAAGCTTTCTTT. Using reference TRBV19 and TRBJ1-1 for the parts outside the CDR3, the full variable domain is DGGITQSPKYLFRKEGQNVTLSCEQNLNHDAMYWYRQDPGQGLRLIYYSQIVNDFQKGDIAEGYSVSREKKESFPLTVTSAQKNPTAFYLCASTTGANTEAFFGQGTRLTVV.

In this sample, this clonotype turned up once. A much more abundant neighbour one base away suggests this may be a read error. The gene calls are TRBV7-2 and TRBJ2-1; D tentatively reads TRBD1 or TRBD2 (6 bases each). Germline V gene sequence: CDR1 SGHTA, CDR2 FQGNSA. The CDR3 extends over 15 amino acids. V lost 3 bases, J lost 6 bases, and 15 bases lay in between. The CDR3 DNA follows: TGTGCCAGCAGCTTGTGGGGGGCCACCTCCAATGAGCAGTTCTTC. Its protein is CASSLWGATSNEQFF.